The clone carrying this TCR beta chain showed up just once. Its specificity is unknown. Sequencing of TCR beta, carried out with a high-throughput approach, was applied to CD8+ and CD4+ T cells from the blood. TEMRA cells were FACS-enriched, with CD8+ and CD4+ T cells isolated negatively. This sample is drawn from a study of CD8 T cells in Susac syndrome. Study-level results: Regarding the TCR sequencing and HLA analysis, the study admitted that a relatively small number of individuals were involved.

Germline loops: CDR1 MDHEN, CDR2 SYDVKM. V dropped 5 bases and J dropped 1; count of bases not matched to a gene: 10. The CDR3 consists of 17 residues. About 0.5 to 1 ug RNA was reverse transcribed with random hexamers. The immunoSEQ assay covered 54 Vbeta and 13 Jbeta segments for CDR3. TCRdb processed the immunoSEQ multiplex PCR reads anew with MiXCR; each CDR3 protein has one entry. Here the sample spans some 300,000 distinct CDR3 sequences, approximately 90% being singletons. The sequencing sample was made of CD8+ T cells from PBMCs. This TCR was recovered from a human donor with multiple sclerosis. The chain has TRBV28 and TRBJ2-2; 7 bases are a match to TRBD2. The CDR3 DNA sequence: TGTGCCAGCAGTCCTAGCGGTTCGGGATGGAACACCGGGGAGCTGTTTTTT. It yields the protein CASSPSGSGWNTGELFF. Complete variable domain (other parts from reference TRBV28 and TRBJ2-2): DVKVTQSSRYLVKRTGEKVFLECVQDMDHENMFWYRQDPGLGLRLIYFSYDVKMKEKGDIPEGYSVSREKKERFSLILESASTNQTSMYLCASSPSGSGWNTGELFFGEGSRLTVL.